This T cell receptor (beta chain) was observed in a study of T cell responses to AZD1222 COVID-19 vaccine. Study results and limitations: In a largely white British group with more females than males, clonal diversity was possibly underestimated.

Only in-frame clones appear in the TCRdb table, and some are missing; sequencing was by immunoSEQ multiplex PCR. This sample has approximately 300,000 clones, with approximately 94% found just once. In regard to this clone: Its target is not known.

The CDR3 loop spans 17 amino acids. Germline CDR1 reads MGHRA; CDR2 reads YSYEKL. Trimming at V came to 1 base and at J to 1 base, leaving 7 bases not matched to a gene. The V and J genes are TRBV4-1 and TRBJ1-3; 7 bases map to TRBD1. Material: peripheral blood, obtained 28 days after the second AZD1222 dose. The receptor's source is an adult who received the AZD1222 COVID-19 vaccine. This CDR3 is CASSQGQGGRSGNTIYF. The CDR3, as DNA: TGCGCCAGCAGCCAAGGCCAGGGGGGACGGTCTGGAAACACCATATATTTT.